This T cell receptor beta chain was captured in a study of T cell repertoires in aging, cancer and after chemotherapy. About the study: Clear clonal overlap appeared across healthy donor samples taken over several months to years. General observations from the study: Across the chemotherapy interval, each cancer cohort showed higher median generation probability, suggesting thymic rebound.

Peripheral blood genomic DNA, not sorted cells or RNA, was the template. The CDR3 is made up of 14 amino acids. Trimming stripped 2 bases from V and 7 bases from J, with 12 bases between. Notes on this clonotype: Antigen: not known.

Multiplex touch-down PCR with TRB-A/B primers amplified rearranged V-D-J TRB sequences. TCRdb ran MiXCR on the multiplex PCR reads and lists one entry per CDR3 protein. The data show under 4,500 distinct CDR3 sequences, over 25% seen once. Sequenced material: blood. This sequence originates from a human donor in good health. V usage is TRBV12-3 or TRBV12-4 and J usage is TRBJ2-1, with D perhaps TRBD1 or TRBD2 (5 bases each). The CDR3 sequence is CASSLSGPRNEQFF. The CDR3, as DNA: TGTGCCAGCAGTTTATCGGGGCCGCGGAATGAGCAGTTCTTC.